The subject of this entry is one TCR beta chain. Its antigen is unknown. The sequencing template was cDNA reverse transcribed from extracted RNA. The table came from immunoSEQ multiplex PCR; TCRdb's copy has only in-frame clones and leaves some out. The sample lists about 130,000 clones; approximately 53% were seen once. The germline CDR1 and CDR2 sequences are GTSNPN and SVGIG (reference sequence). The CDR3 has 13 amino acids. V lost 8 bases to trimming and J lost 8 bases, with 19 bases between them. The data stem from a study of CD8+ T cells in alopecia areata. Overall study context: Treated patients took oral tofacitinib at 5 to 10 mg twice daily.

Peripheral blood samples and lesional scalp punch biopsies were obtained from alopecia areata patients. Whole-study results and caveats: Across lesional scalp, and particularly alopecia totalis/universalis, clonality surpassed that of normal scalp.

This chain joins TRBV30 and TRBJ2-1; tentatively, D is TRBD2 (5 bases). This TCR was recovered from a human donor with alopecia areata. The sequencing here drew on CD4+ T cells sorted from blood, taken at week 0. In DNA, the CDR3 is TGTGCCCTGGAGGCGACTGGGCGTCATGAGCAGTTCTTC. It encodes CALEATGRHEQFF.